This is a list of T cell receptor beta chains from one sample in a study of blood T cells in healthy people across ages. TCRdb called the 5' RACE reads again in MiXCR, with one record for every CDR3 protein. Found here are about 1.4 million distinct CDR3 sequences, approximately 59% of them singletons; the top ten hold more than 6%. Sequenced sample: blood. The receptors were gathered from a man aged 18 to 30 in good health. The CDR3 runs from the conserved cysteine through the conserved F or W. Each record gives: clone size, V gene, D gene, J gene, CDR3 protein, CDR3 DNA. D genes are given only for firm matches. Some rows have no size entry. The others give once, few or many, or a class for an expanded clone.

size: -; V: TRBV4-2; D: -; J: TRBJ1-1; CDR3: CASSSREAGTGGTEAFF; DNA: TGTGCCAGCAGCTCAAGGGAAGCAGGGACTGGCGGCACTGAAGCTTTCTTT
size: -; V: TRBV7-9; D: -; J: TRBJ1-4; CDR3: CASSRSRVDVNEKLFF; DNA: TGTGCCAGCAGCAGGTCCCGGGTCGATGTTAATGAAAAACTGTTTTTT
size: -; V: TRBV20-1; D: -; J: TRBJ2-1; CDR3: CSAIQDTYNEQFF; DNA: TGCAGTGCTATACAGGATACCTACAATGAGCAGTTCTTC
size: -; V: TRBV20-1; D: -; J: TRBJ2-5; CDR3: CSGEPPGETQYF; DNA: TGCAGTGGGGAACCTCCGGGGGAGACCCAGTACTTC
size: -; V: TRBV24-1; D: -; J: TRBJ2-1; CDR3: CATSDWPANNEQFF; DNA: TGTGCCACCAGTGATTGGCCAGCTAACAATGAGCAGTTCTTC
size: few; V: TRBV25-1; D: TRBD1; J: TRBJ1-2; CDR3: CASSGTGLGGYTF; DNA: TGTGCCAGCAGTGGGACAGGCCTGGGTGGCTACACCTTC
size: -; V: TRBV10-3; D: TRBD2; J: TRBJ2-1; CDR3: CAIRALGRGTYNEQFF; DNA: TGTGCCATCAGGGCCCTCGGGCGGGGGACGTACAATGAGCAGTTCTTC
size: -; V: TRBV20-1; D: -; J: TRBJ2-5; CDR3: CSARRASLRETQYF; DNA: TGCAGTGCTAGAAGGGCTAGTCTCAGAGAGACCCAGTACTTC
size: once; V: TRBV20-1; D: -; J: TRBJ1-5; CDR3: CSAELGNQPQHF; DNA: TGCAGTGCCGAGCTCGGCAATCAGCCCCAGCATTTT
size: few; V: TRBV6-1; D: TRBD2; J: TRBJ2-7; CDR3: CASSNNELAGVSYEQYF; DNA: TGTGCCAGCAGTAATAATGAACTAGCGGGCGTCTCCTACGAGCAGTACTTC
size: -; V: TRBV15; D: -; J: TRBJ1-2; CDR3: CATSREFGHTANYGYTF; DNA: TGTGCCACCAGCAGAGAATTCGGGCACACGGCAAACTATGGCTACACCTTC
size: once; V: TRBV6-2/TRBV6-3; D: -; J: TRBJ2-3; CDR3: CASTRLGGHTDTQYF; DNA: TGTGCCAGCACCCGTCTGGGGGGGCACACAGATACGCAGTATTTT
size: few; V: TRBV6-1; D: TRBD2; J: TRBJ2-1; CDR3: CASGTSGGAGEQFF; DNA: TGTGCCAGCGGAACTAGCGGGGGGGCTGGTGAGCAGTTCTTC
size: -; V: TRBV2; D: -; J: TRBJ2-7; CDR3: CASSERRNFYEQYF; DNA: TGTGCCAGCAGTGAACGAAGAAACTTCTACGAGCAGTACTTC
size: once; V: TRBV4-2; D: -; J: TRBJ1-4; CDR3: CASSVGPSVTNEKLFF; DNA: TGTGCCAGCAGCGTGGGTCCATCGGTAACTAATGAAAAACTGTTTTTT
size: -; V: TRBV3-1; D: -; J: TRBJ2-7; CDR3: CAGSEGAAGLDEQYF; DNA: TGTGCCGGCAGTGAAGGAGCGGCGGGATTGGACGAGCAGTACTTC
size: -; V: TRBV2; D: TRBD1; J: TRBJ2-7; CDR3: CASSAGTGGDEQYF; DNA: TGTGCCAGCAGTGCCGGGACAGGCGGAGACGAGCAGTACTTC
size: few; V: TRBV9; D: TRBD2; J: TRBJ2-5; CDR3: CASSGRLAVQETQYF; DNA: TGTGCCAGCAGCGGCCGACTAGCGGTCCAAGAGACCCAGTACTTC
size: -; V: TRBV12-5; D: -; J: TRBJ2-1; CDR3: CASGLGSGEQFF; DNA: TGTGCTAGTGGTTTAGGCTCAGGTGAGCAGTTCTTC
size: -; V: TRBV29-1; D: -; J: TRBJ2-3; CDR3: CSVVADSFSSTDTQYF; DNA: TGCAGCGTTGTAGCGGATTCTTTCTCTAGCACAGATACGCAGTATTTT
size: -; V: TRBV28; D: TRBD1; J: TRBJ2-1; CDR3: CASSPGQGTRGPEQFF; DNA: TGTGCCAGCAGTCCGGGACAGGGCACCCGAGGGCCTGAGCAGTTCTTC
size: few; V: TRBV4-3; D: TRBD1; J: TRBJ2-5; CDR3: CASSQDVGQGGGETQYF; DNA: TGCGCCAGCAGCCAAGATGTGGGACAGGGTGGGGGAGAGACCCAGTACTTC
size: few; V: TRBV7-2; D: -; J: TRBJ2-3; CDR3: CASGYGAGTDTQYF; DNA: TGTGCCAGCGGGTACGGGGCGGGCACAGATACGCAGTATTTT
size: -; V: TRBV3-1; D: -; J: TRBJ2-4; CDR3: CASSQDWQGQNIQYF; DNA: TGTGCCAGCAGCCAAGACTGGCAGGGCCAAAACATTCAGTACTTC
size: few; V: TRBV27; D: TRBD1; J: TRBJ2-7; CDR3: CASSFGRQGAYEQYF; DNA: TGTGCCAGCAGTTTTGGCAGACAGGGGGCCTACGAGCAGTACTTC
size: -; V: TRBV24-1; D: -; J: TRBJ2-7; CDR3: CATSDLSGSSTYEQYF; DNA: TGTGCCACCAGTGATCTGAGCGGATCCTCGACCTACGAGCAGTACTTC
size: -; V: TRBV27; D: -; J: TRBJ1-1; CDR3: CASSSRETLGVLGAFF; DNA: TGTGCCAGCAGTTCCCGGGAGACCCTTGGTGTGTTGGGAGCTTTCTTT
size: -; V: TRBV7-9; D: -; J: TRBJ2-1; CDR3: CASSLGPGPYNEQFF; DNA: TGTGCCAGCAGCCTTGGACCAGGGCCCTACAATGAGCAGTTCTTC
size: -; V: TRBV15; D: -; J: TRBJ2-7; CDR3: CATSRTFRDISYEQYF; DNA: TGTGCCACCAGCAGGACGTTCCGGGACATCTCCTACGAGCAGTACTTC
size: -; V: TRBV27; D: -; J: TRBJ2-6; CDR3: CASSSDRPGANVLTF; DNA: TGTGCCAGCAGCTCAGACAGGCCTGGGGCCAACGTCCTGACTTTC
size: -; V: TRBV3-1; D: -; J: TRBJ2-1; CDR3: CASTPGQEWAEQFF; DNA: TGTGCCAGCACCCCGGGACAAGAATGGGCTGAGCAGTTCTTC
size: -; V: TRBV29-1; D: -; J: TRBJ2-3; CDR3: CSVEDLRRTPYTDTQYF; DNA: TGCAGCGTTGAAGATCTTAGGAGGACCCCATACACAGATACGCAGTATTTT
size: -; V: TRBV4-1; D: TRBD2; J: TRBJ2-5; CDR3: CASSNQLGLAGTQYF; DNA: TGCGCCAGCAGCAACCAGCTCGGGCTAGCGGGGACCCAGTACTTC
size: -; V: TRBV7-2; D: -; J: TRBJ2-3; CDR3: CASSLARADTDTQYF; DNA: TGTGCCAGCAGCTTAGCGAGGGCAGACACAGATACGCAGTATTTT
size: -; V: TRBV29-1; D: -; J: TRBJ2-7; CDR3: CSVVWRISSYEQYF; DNA: TGCAGCGTTGTATGGAGGATAAGCTCCTACGAGCAGTACTTC
size: once; V: TRBV6-2/TRBV6-3; D: -; J: TRBJ2-2; CDR3: CASSYNGGSGELFF; DNA: TGTGCCAGCAGTTACAATGGGGGATCCGGGGAGCTGTTTTTT
size: -; V: TRBV6-2/TRBV6-3; D: -; J: TRBJ1-5; CDR3: CASSYSAGGSNQPQHF; DNA: TGTGCCAGCAGTTACTCGGCTGGAGGAAGCAATCAGCCCCAGCATTTT